This entry concerns a single TCR beta chain. Its cognate antigen is unknown. The sample comes from a study of human CD8 memory T cell subsets. The CDR3 length is 17 residues. Germline CDR1 reads LGHNA; CDR2 reads YNFKEQ. UMI-labeled 5' RACE produced the TCR beta libraries. TCRdb reprocessed the 5' RACE reads and keeps a single row for each CDR3 protein, giving no DNA. The sample spans roughly 5,600 distinct CDR3 sequences; the ten largest clones claim 25% to 30%. Buffy coats of healthy donors provided the PBMC used. Study observations and caveats: Stem-like memory T cells and precursor exhausted T cells had repertoires whose mutual overlap was minimal. When diversity was estimated with Chao1, stem-like memory T cells appeared more diverse than precursor exhausted T cells. Both stem-like memory T cells and precursor exhausted T cells showed comparably high diversity, which set them apart from effector memory cells.

The chain couples TRBV4-2 to TRBJ1-6; TCRdb designates TRBD1, a call that cannot be tested without DNA. The sequenced sample consisted of CD8+ effector memory T cells (TEM) sorted from PBMCs. Subset given: effector memory CD8 T cells, CCR7- CD45RO+ CD95+. The source is a human donor in good health. CDR3 protein: CASSQDEAGKISSPLHF.